This T cell receptor beta chain is from a study of blood T cell repertoires in COVID-19. Across the study: T cells, B-cell-depleted T cells, or PBMCs supplied cDNA or gDNA.

The Seattle site enrolled patients during active infection and followed them longitudinally. This CDR3 has 12 amino acids. Germline CDR1 reads SGHTA; CDR2 reads FQGNSA. The V and J ends lost 4 bases and 8 bases respectively, with 11 bases between them. How the authors handled the data: Counts of nucleated cells, estimated from reference gene primer amplification, were obtained. Clones were read by immunoSEQ multiplex PCR, and TCRdb kept only the in-frame ones, dropping some. For V, J and clone size, that table is used; D and trimming come from the DNA. The table lists tens of thousands of clones, approximately 80% of them singletons.

V usage is TRBV7-2 and J usage is TRBJ1-2; the D gene is possibly TRBD1 (5 bases). The receptor was isolated from a man between 60 and 75 years old with COVID-19, enrolled during active disease. Sequenced: peripheral blood. In DNA, the CDR3 is TGTGCCAGCAGCTCCACCGGGGGAGGCTACACCTTC. Its protein product is CASSSTGGGYTF.